These T cell receptor beta chains were read from a single sample in a study of a mutant IDH1 vaccine in newly diagnosed glioma. TCRdb keeps only in-frame clones here, not all; method: immunoSEQ multiplex PCR. The sample carries 23,000 or so clones, 90% to 95% recorded once. The sample here was PBMCs, taken from a glioma patient treated with radiotherapy, temozolomide or both. Every receptor here comes from a man aged 35 to 55 with glioma. Both conserved end residues are part of each CDR3. The D gene is left open where the match is weak. Not all rows give a size; the values are once, few, many and, for expanded clones, a class.

v_call	j_call	d_call	clone_size	cdr3_aa	cdr3_nt
TRBV18	TRBJ2-7	TRBD2	-	CASSPGLVSYEQYF	TGTGCCAGCTCACCAGGACTAGTATCCTACGAGCAGTACTTC
TRBV27	TRBJ2-1	TRBD1	-	CASKGTGPHYNEQFF	TGTGCCAGCAAGGGGACAGGGCCCCACTACAATGAGCAGTTCTTC
TRBV4-1	TRBJ1-6	-	-	CASNQGNSPLHF	TGCGCCAGCAATCAAGGGAATTCACCCCTCCACTTT
TRBV2	TRBJ2-3	-	-	CASSSVPRGTDTQYF	TGTGCCAGCAGCTCCGTTCCCCGGGGCACAGATACGCAGTATTTT
TRBV7-8	TRBJ1-2	-	-	CASSLVEGSNYGYTF	TGTGCCAGCAGCTTAGTTGAGGGGTCGAACTATGGCTACACCTTC
TRBV15	TRBJ2-7	TRBD2	-	CATSRDPSGTYEQYF	TGTGCCACCAGCAGAGACCCTAGCGGGACATACGAGCAGTACTTC
TRBV25-1	TRBJ1-2	-	few	CASSDSPNYGYTF	TGTGCCAGCAGTGACTCTCCTAACTATGGCTACACCTTC
TRBV29-1	TRBJ2-7	TRBD1	-	CSAGTGIYEQYF	TGCAGCGCCGGGACAGGGATTTACGAGCAGTACTTC
TRBV5-5	TRBJ2-2	-	-	CASSWGTRHTGELFF	TGTGCCAGCAGCTGGGGGACACGGCACACCGGGGAGCTGTTTTTT
TRBV1	TRBJ2-6	-	-	CTSRCRCLCTRANVLTF	TGCACCAGCAGGTGCCGGTGTTTGTGCACAAGGGCCAACGTCCTGACTTTC
TRBV10-3	TRBJ2-5	-	-	CAISREGNAETQYF	TGTGCCATCTCGCGAGAAGGGAATGCGGAGACCCAGTACTTC
TRBV6-5	TRBJ1-1	TRBD1	-	CASSLLQGVGEAFF	TGTGCCAGCAGTTTACTCCAGGGGGTAGGTGAAGCTTTCTTT
TRBV7-6	TRBJ2-3	-	-	CASSLEAAADTQYF	TGTGCCAGCAGCTTAGAGGCAGCGGCAGATACGCAGTATTTT
TRBV5-8	TRBJ1-1	-	-	CASSFSPVPLGTEAFF	TGTGCCAGCAGCTTTTCTCCAGTACCTCTGGGCACTGAAGCTTTCTTT
TRBV6-6	TRBJ2-3	-	-	CASSYDTQYF	TGTGCCAGCAGTTACGATACGCAGTATTTT
TRBV7-9	TRBJ1-1	-	-	CASSLTGSTEAFF	TGTGCCAGCAGCTTAACAGGGAGCACTGAAGCTTTCTTT
TRBV5-1	TRBJ2-2	TRBD1	-	CASRTNAGTGGYFGELFF	TGCGCCAGCAGAACAAATGCCGGGACAGGGGGATACTTCGGGGAGCTGTTTTTT
TRBV5-1	TRBJ2-2	-	-	CASSLGLGPDTGELFF	TGCGCCAGCAGCTTGGGGCTGGGCCCCGACACCGGGGAGCTGTTTTTT
TRBV14	TRBJ2-7	-	-	CASSQVFGFHEQYF	TGTGCCAGCAGCCAAGTATTTGGATTCCACGAGCAGTACTTC
TRBV6-5	TRBJ1-1	-	-	CASSLQGWTEAFF	TGTGCCAGCAGTTTACAGGGTTGGACTGAAGCTTTCTTT
TRBV5-1	TRBJ2-5	-	-	CASSLGPGEQETQYF	TGCGCCAGCAGCTTGGGTCCAGGGGAGCAAGAGACCCAGTACTTC
TRBV7-2	TRBJ2-7	TRBD2	-	CASSLDGGASDEQYF	TGTGCCAGCAGCTTGGACGGGGGGGCCAGTGACGAGCAGTACTTC
TRBV9	TRBJ2-3	-	-	CASSGFGGISATDTQYF	TGTGCCAGCAGCGGCTTTGGCGGCATATCAGCCACAGATACGCAGTATTTT
TRBV11-2	TRBJ2-5	-	-	CASSLDRGQTQYF	TGTGCCAGCAGCTTAGATCGGGGACAGACCCAGTACTTC
TRBV30	TRBJ1-1	TRBD1	-	CAWSGQANTEAFF	TGTGCCTGGTCGGGACAGGCCAACACTGAAGCTTTCTTT
TRBV19	TRBJ2-2	-	-	CASTTRGSNTGELFF	TGTGCCAGTACGACGAGGGGGTCCAACACCGGGGAGCTGTTTTTT
TRBV2	TRBJ1-2	TRBD1	-	CASSVTGGGGYGYTF	TGTGCCAGCAGCGTGACAGGGGGCGGCGGCTATGGCTACACCTTC
TRBV28	TRBJ2-7	TRBD1	-	CASSPGQGYHEQYF	TGTGCCAGCAGTCCGGGACAGGGGTACCACGAGCAGTACTTC
TRBV2	TRBJ2-3	-	once	CARDAGSTDTQYF	TGTGCGAGGGACGCGGGGAGCACAGATACGCAGTATTTT
TRBV5-1	TRBJ1-2	-	-	CASSLNRPNLPIYGYTF	TGCGCCAGCAGCTTAAACAGACCCAATCTACCGATCTATGGCTACACCTTC
TRBV5-1	TRBJ2-7	-	-	CASSLPDSYEQYF	TGCGCCAGCAGCCTACCCGACTCCTACGAGCAGTACTTC
TRBV9	TRBJ2-3	-	-	CASSQVTDTQYF	TGTGCCAGCAGCCAGGTGACAGATACGCAGTATTTT
TRBV21-1	TRBJ2-4	-	-	CASSKGLAGGNGKNIQYF	TGTGCCAGCAGCAAGGGACTAGCGGGGGGGAACGGCAAAAACATTCAGTACTTC
TRBV5-6	TRBJ2-2	TRBD2	-	CASSFYRGEVTGELFF	TGTGCCAGCAGCTTTTATCGGGGGGAAGTCACCGGGGAGCTGTTTTTT
TRBV28	TRBJ2-7	-	once	CASSLLGTLYEQYF	TGTGCCAGCAGTTTACTAGGGACATTATACGAGCAGTACTTC
TRBV18	TRBJ2-1	-	-	CASSPQSVGNNEQFF	TGTGCCAGCTCACCACAGAGCGTCGGAAACAATGAGCAGTTCTTC
TRBV6-1	TRBJ2-7	-	-	CASGAPSSYEQYF	TGTGCCAGCGGGGCCCCGAGCTCCTACGAGCAGTACTTC
TRBV11-2	TRBJ2-5	-	-	CASSFWAGPQETQYF	TGTGCCAGCAGCTTCTGGGCTGGGCCCCAAGAGACCCAGTACTTC
TRBV19	TRBJ1-4	-	-	CASSPIPNEKLFF	TGTGCCAGTAGTCCTATACCTAATGAAAAACTGTTTTTT
TRBV2	TRBJ1-1	-	-	CASRLERGLTEAFF	TGTGCCAGCAGACTAGAGCGGGGGCTCACTGAAGCTTTCTTT
TRBV7-2	TRBJ1-4	-	-	CASSLGMRAEKLFF	TGTGCCAGCAGCTTAGGAATGAGGGCTGAAAAACTGTTTTTT
TRBV5-1	TRBJ1-6	-	-	CASSTGTLDSPLHF	TGCGCCAGCAGCACCGGGACACTCGATTCACCCCTCCACTTT
TRBV6-1	TRBJ1-5	-	-	CASTNNQPQHF	TGTGCCAGCACCAACAATCAGCCCCAGCATTTT
TRBV15	TRBJ2-5	-	-	CATSRDFPSVGETQYF	TGTGCCACCAGCAGGGACTTCCCATCCGTCGGAGAGACCCAGTACTTC
TRBV27	TRBJ1-2	-	-	CASSLNPQGRIGGYTF	TGTGCCAGCAGTTTAAACCCTCAGGGGCGGATTGGGGGCTACACCTTC
TRBV4-3	TRBJ2-1	-	-	CASSPSFEPGFNNEQFF	TGCGCCAGCAGCCCCTCTTTTGAGCCCGGGTTTAACAATGAGCAGTTCTTC
TRBV11-2	TRBJ2-5	-	-	CASSLLRETQYF	TGTGCCAGCAGCCTACTTCGGGAGACCCAGTACTTC
TRBV6-1	TRBJ1-1	-	-	CASSLDSMNTEAFF	TGTGCCAGCAGTCTGGACAGCATGAACACTGAAGCTTTCTTT
TRBV4-1	TRBJ1-6	-	-	CASSKGAERISGNSPLHF	TGCGCCAGCAGCAAAGGAGCTGAAAGAATCTCGGGTAATTCACCCCTCCACTTT
TRBV11-2	TRBJ2-7	TRBD2	-	CASSLDWEGMRVYEQYF	TGTGCCAGCAGCTTAGATTGGGAGGGTATGAGGGTCTACGAGCAGTACTTC